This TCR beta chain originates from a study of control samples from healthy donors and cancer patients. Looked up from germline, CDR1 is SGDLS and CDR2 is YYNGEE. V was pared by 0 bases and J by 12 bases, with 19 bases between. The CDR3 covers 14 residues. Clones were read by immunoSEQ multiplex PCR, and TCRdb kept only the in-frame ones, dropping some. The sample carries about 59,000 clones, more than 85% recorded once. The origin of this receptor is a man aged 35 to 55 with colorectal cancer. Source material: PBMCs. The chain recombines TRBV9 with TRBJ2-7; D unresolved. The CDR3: CASSVGTEPTSRYF. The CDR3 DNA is TGTGCCAGCAGCGTAGGCACAGAACCTACGAGTCGGTACTTC.